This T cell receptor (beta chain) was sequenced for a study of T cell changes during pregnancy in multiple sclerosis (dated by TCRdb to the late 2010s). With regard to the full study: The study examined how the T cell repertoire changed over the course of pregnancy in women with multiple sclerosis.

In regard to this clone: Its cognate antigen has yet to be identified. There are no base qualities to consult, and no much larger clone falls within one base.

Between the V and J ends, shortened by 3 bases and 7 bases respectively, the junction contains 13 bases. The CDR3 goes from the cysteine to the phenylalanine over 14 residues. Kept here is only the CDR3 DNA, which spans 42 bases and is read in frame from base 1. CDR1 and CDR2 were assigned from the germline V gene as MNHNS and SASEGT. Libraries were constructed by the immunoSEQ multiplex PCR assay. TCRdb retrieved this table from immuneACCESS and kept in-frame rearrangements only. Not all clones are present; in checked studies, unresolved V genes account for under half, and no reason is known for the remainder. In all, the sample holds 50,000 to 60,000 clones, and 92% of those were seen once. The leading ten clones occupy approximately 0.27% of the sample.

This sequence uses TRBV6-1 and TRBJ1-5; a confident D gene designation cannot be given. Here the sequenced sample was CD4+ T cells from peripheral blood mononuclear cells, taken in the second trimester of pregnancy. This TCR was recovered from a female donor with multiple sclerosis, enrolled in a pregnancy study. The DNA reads TGTGCCAGCAGTGAGGGCATGCGGGGACAGCCCCAGCATTTT. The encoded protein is CASSEGMRGQPQHF.